This T cell receptor (beta chain) derives from a study of vaccination and CD4 T cells after COVID-19. Indicated treatment: roughly 11-day PBMC culture with coronavirus spike peptide pools or control peptides (ViraFEST assay). On this clonotype: What it binds is unknown.

This CDR3 contains 13 residues. Germline CDR1 and CDR2: DFQATT and SNEGSKA (reference sequence). V was cut by 0 bases and J by 7 bases, with 12 bases left in between. The Oncomine TCR Beta short-read assay was applied to DNA of cultured CD4+ T cells. MiXCR, run by TCRdb on the PCR reads, gives a single entry per CDR3 protein. The sample has 20,000 to 25,000 distinct CDR3 sequences; under 70% are singletons. This chain uses TRBV20-1 with TRBJ1-2; D uncertain. Material: CD4+ T cells from blood, cultured in vitro, obtained after SARS-CoV-2 vaccination. This clonotype originated in a human donor who received a COVID-19 vaccine. This CDR3 reads CSARDQGRGGYTF. CDR3 coding DNA: TGCAGTGCTAGAGATCAAGGGCGTGGTGGCTACACCTTC.